The present T cell receptor beta chain was sequenced within a study of early T cells in non-severe SARS-CoV-2 infection. MiXCR, run by TCRdb on the 5' RACE reads, gives a single entry per CDR3 protein. The data show 75,000 or so distinct CDR3 sequences, about an eighth seen once. Specimen: whole blood. This receptor was identified in an adult who was a healthcare worker with PCR-confirmed SARS-CoV-2 infection or an uninfected control (not recorded which).

The CDR3 sequence: CASSSAGGHQETQYF. CDR3 coding DNA: TGTGCCAGCAGTTCGGCGGGAGGCCACCAAGAGACCCAGTACTTC. The V and J genes are TRBV12-3 or TRBV12-4 and TRBJ2-5; 8 bases fit TRBD2. V gave up 4 bases and J gave up 0 bases; unmatched junction bases: 4. The CDR3 runs to 15 residues.